This TCR beta chain was recovered during a study of T cell clusters in autoimmune cytopenias. Notes on the study in general: TRB repertoire shifts in secondary cytopenia and chronic lymphocytic leukemia mostly reflected lymphoma, not autoimmunity.

Each sample's input was 250 to 300 ng genomic DNA, roughly 38,000 genome equivalents. Multiplex touch-down PCR amplified TRB using TRB-A and TRB-B pools in one tube. TCRdb reprocessed the multiplex PCR reads and stores each CDR3 protein as one record, lacking DNA. The listing contains around 5,000 distinct CDR3 sequences. Notes on this clonotype: Its target is unknown.

These same records also appear under a second study, on T cell repertoires in aging, cancer and after chemotherapy.

The source of this sequence is a human donor in good health. The source material was peripheral blood.

The CDR3 protein is CASSFSGRGKAFF. The rearrangement joins TRBV27 to TRBJ1-1; TCRdb's D gene call, TRBD1, goes unchecked for lack of DNA. CDR1 and CDR2 (germline): MNHEY, SMNVEV (reference sequence). The CDR3 extends over 13 amino acids.